This record concerns one TCR beta chain sequence. These data belong to a study of blood T cell repertoires in COVID-19. Looking at the study overall: Acute and convalescent COVID-19 samples came from the United States, Italy and Spain.

Method: immunoSEQ multiplex PCR; TCRdb's copy keeps in-frame clones and lacks some. The top ten clones hold 10% of a sample with about 170,000 clones, around 82% of them seen once. The TCR originated in a woman of 80 years or more with active or convalescent COVID-19. The source material was peripheral blood.

CDR3 protein: CASSIPGASVDEQFF. CDR3 DNA: TGTGCCAGTAGTATCCCCGGGGCTAGCGTAGATGAGCAGTTCTTC. This sequence joins TRBV19 and TRBJ2-1, with D tentatively TRBD2 (6 bases). Trimming stripped 3 bases from V and 8 bases from J, with 17 bases between. This CDR3 contains 15 residues. In germline, CDR1 is LNHDA, CDR2 SQIVND (reference sequence).